The next 9 T cell receptor beta chains were all read from a single sample in a study of siplizumab effects on memory and regulatory T cells. Assay used: immunoSEQ multiplex PCR; TCRdb lists only in-frame clones, some missing. The sample includes about 110,000 clones, roughly 94% of them seen just once. Material for sequencing was Tregs sorted from blood. These receptors all stem from a human donor in good health.

The rearrangement joins TRBV6-5 to TRBJ2-1; D might be TRBD2 (6 bases). This CDR3 contains 16 residues. Trimming stripped 0 bases from V and 3 bases from J, with 12 bases between. Germline CDR1 reads MNHEY; CDR2 reads SVGAGI. This CDR3 reads CASSYSGSGVYNEQFF. As DNA, the CDR3 is TGTGCCAGCAGTTACTCGGGTAGCGGCGTCTACAATGAGCAGTTCTTC.

This clone was counted once. J is TRBJ1-5 and V is TRBV19; D is possibly TRBD1 (6 bases). There are 15 residues in the CDR3. CDR1 is LNHDA and CDR2 is SQIVND in the germline V gene (reference sequence). Deletions cut 5 bases from V and 5 bases from J, with 16 bases between. The CDR3 coding sequence is TGTGCCAGTAGTGTACAGGGCCCGGGGGATCAGCCCCAGCATTTT. As protein: CASSVQGPGDQPQHF.

Concerning this clone: The junction differs from germline at one of its ends, possibly a read error. The chain links TRBV10-3 to TRBJ1-3; 7 bases align to TRBD1. Germline-derived CDR1 and CDR2 are ENHRY and SYGVKD. The CDR3 is made up of 12 amino acids. CDR3 sequence: CAISPGGGFEDF. CDR3 bases: TGTGCCATCAGCCCAGGGGGGGGATTCGAGGATTTT.

Written as DNA, the CDR3 is TGTGCCAGCAGCTTAATCCGGCGGCACGGTCAGCCCCAGCATTTT. Protein product: CASSLIRRHGQPQHF. The chain combines TRBV7-2 with TRBJ1-5; no clear D gene. V dropped 2 bases and J dropped 6 bases, with 14 bases sitting between them. Germline CDR1 SGHTA, CDR2 FQGNSA. The CDR3 has 15 amino acids.

The CDR3 sequence is CASSPGGGRRFF. The DNA of the CDR3 is TGTGCCAGCAGCCCAGGAGGCGGGAGACGGTTCTTC. This chain links TRBV7-3 with TRBJ2-1, with TRBD2 matching 7 bases. Trimming took 5 bases from V and 15 from J; bases not matched to a gene: 10. The germline V gene has CDR1 SGHTA and CDR2 FQGTGA. The CDR3 consists of 12 residues.

The genes are TRBV14 and TRBJ1-1; D not resolved. V lost 1 base and J lost 8, with 2 bases in between. This CDR3 is 10 amino acids long. CDR1 is SGHDN, CDR2 FVKESK, per germline. For the CDR3, the DNA is TGTGCCAGCAGCCAAGTCGAAGCTTTCTTT. It translates to CASSQVEAFF.

V gene TRBV28 combines with J gene TRBJ1-2, with D possibly matching TRBD1 (5 bases). The V end lost 7 bases, the J end lost 4 bases, and 13 bases lay between the germline ends. This CDR3 region has 13 residues. Looked up from germline, CDR1 is MDHEN and CDR2 is SYDVKM. CDR3 sequence reads: CASTQGFSYGYTF. The CDR3 DNA follows: TGTGCCAGCACCCAGGGATTTTCCTATGGCTACACCTTC.

This rearrangement joins TRBV12-5 to TRBJ2-4; D may be TRBD2 (6 bases). The CDR3 consists of 12 residues. Trimming cost V 7 bases and J 9 bases, with 13 bases left between them. Germline-derived CDR1 and CDR2 are LGHNT and FRNRAP. The CDR3 loop is CASAWDSGIQYF. CDR3 coding DNA: TGTGCTAGTGCCTGGGACTCCGGCATTCAGTACTTC. The full variable domain, rest sourced from reference TRBV12-5 and TRBJ2-4, is DARVTQTPRHKVTEMGQEVTMRCQPILGHNTVFWYRQTMMQGLELLAYFRNRAPLDDSGMPKDRFSAEMPDATLATLKIQPSEPRDSAVYFCASAWDSGIQYFGAGTRLSVL.

This chain links TRBV12-5 with TRBJ2-2; 9 nucleotides match TRBD1. The CDR3 is made up of 16 amino acids. V shed 1 base and J 4 bases; nucleotides not matched to a gene: 4. Germline CDR1 LGHNT, CDR2 FRNRAP. CDR3 bases: TGTGCTAGTGGTTTGGCGACAGGGGGAGGCACCGGGGAGCTGTTTTTT. Protein: CASGLATGGGTGELFF.